The 29 T cell receptor beta chains presented below share a single source sample, sequenced in a study of control samples from healthy donors and cancer patients. Measured with immunoSEQ multiplex PCR; TCRdb has only the in-frame clones, and not every one. The sample records approximately 110,000 clones, more than 85% being singletons. The sample comprised blood. These receptors came from a woman aged 18-29 years in good health.

J is TRBJ2-7 and V is TRBV28; 12 bases map to TRBD1. This CDR3 spans 16 amino acids. Trimming took 7 bases from V and 3 from J; bases not matched to a gene: 10. CDR1 and CDR2 (germline): MDHEN, SYDVKM. The CDR3 region is CASIPAGTGGIYEQYF. The CDR3 DNA follows: TGTGCCAGCATCCCTGCCGGGACAGGGGGCATCTACGAGCAGTACTTC.

This rearrangement joins TRBV2 to TRBJ2-5, with D perhaps matching TRBD2 (6 bases). Looked up from germline, CDR1 is SNHLY and CDR2 is FYNNEI. The CDR3 contains 13 residues. V dropped 5 bases and J dropped 4 bases, with 11 bases sitting between them. The CDR3 DNA follows: TGTGCCAGCAGTAGGCAGGGAGGAGAGACCCAGTACTTC. This gives the protein CASSRQGGETQYF.

This chain links TRBV25-1 with TRBJ2-5; TRBD2 might be the D (6 bases). The CDR3 loop spans 15 amino acids. Germline values: CDR1 MGHDK, CDR2 SYGVNS. V was pared by 5 bases and J by 2 bases, with 15 bases between. CDR3 DNA sequence: TGTGCCAGCAGTTCGCCGGGACTCGGACAAGAGACCCAGTACTTC. It yields the protein CASSSPGLGQETQYF. The full variable domain, in which reference TRBV25-1 and TRBJ2-5 provide the parts outside the CDR3, is EADIYQTPRYLVIGTGKKITLECSQTMGHDKMYWYQQDPGMELHLIHYSYGVNSTEKGDLSSESTVSRIRTEHFPLTLESARPSHTSQYLCASSSPGLGQETQYFGPGTRLLVL.

The chain combines TRBV10-3 with TRBJ2-5; TRBD1 matches at 11 bases. Germline CDR1 and CDR2: ENHRY and SYGVKD. V trimming: 6 bases; J trimming: 5 bases; junction bases outside the gene matches: 2. The CDR3 totals 13 residues. CDR3 sequence: CAIRGDRGETQYF. In DNA form, the CDR3 reads TGTGCCATCAGGGGGGACAGGGGGGAGACCCAGTACTTC.

This sequence joins TRBV24-1 and TRBJ1-2; D possibly corresponds to TRBD1 (6 bases). Germline V lookup: CDR1 KGHDR, CDR2 SFDVKD. The length of the CDR3 is 15 residues. V was trimmed by 2 bases and J by 7 bases, leaving 16 bases between them. Written as DNA, the CDR3 is TGTGCCACCAGTGATTCCCTTGGGGGCGTTGCTGGCTACACCTTC. Its translation is CATSDSLGGVAGYTF.

The chain employs TRBV7-2 and TRBJ1-2, with TRBD1 as a possible D gene (6 bases). Trimming removed 6 bases from V and 6 bases from J, with 20 bases in between. From germline, CDR1 is SGHTA and CDR2 FQGNSA. This CDR3 is 15 amino acids long. The CDR3 bases are TGTGCCAGCAGGAACAAACAGGGCAAGGTGGATGGCTACACCTTC. Amino acids: CASRNKQGKVDGYTF.

The J gene is TRBJ2-3, the V gene TRBV14; D gene unclear. The V end was cut by 1 base, the J end by 2 bases, with 7 bases between. The germline CDR1 and CDR2 sequences are SGHDN and FVKESK. The CDR3 covers 14 residues. The CDR3 loop is CASSQAQDTDTQYF. The DNA for the CDR3 is TGTGCCAGCAGCCAAGCGCAGGACACAGATACGCAGTATTTT.

The count of this clone is one. The V gene is TRBV27, the J gene TRBJ2-1; D unresolved. The CDR3 has 13 amino acids. Trimming stripped 5 bases from V and 1 base from J, with 6 bases between. Germline assignment: CDR1 MNHEY and CDR2 SMNVEV (reference sequence). CDR3 sequence (DNA): TGTGCCAGCAGTCCCCTTTCCTACAATGAGCAGTTCTTC. Its translation: CASSPLSYNEQFF.

V and J are TRBV7-2 and TRBJ2-1; unclear D gene. Trimming removed 4 bases from V and 1 base from J, with 14 bases in between. There are 16 residues in the CDR3. Germline V lookup: CDR1 SGHTA, CDR2 FQGNSA. The CDR3, as DNA: TGTGCCAGCAGCTCCAGACAAGGCCATTCCTACAATGAGCAGTTCTTC. This sequence encodes CASSSRQGHSYNEQFF.

This sequence joins TRBV7-2 and TRBJ2-5; no firm D call. The germline V gene has CDR1 SGHTA and CDR2 FQGNSA. V lost 5 bases, J lost 4 bases, and 20 bases lay in between. The CDR3 consists of 16 residues. The CDR3 loop reads CASSQNKKPLGETQYF. The CDR3 DNA is TGTGCCAGCAGCCAAAATAAGAAACCGCTAGGAGAGACCCAGTACTTC. Together with reference TRBV7-2 and TRBJ2-5, the CDR3 gives the full variable domain: GAGVSQSPSNKVTEKGKDVELRCDPISGHTALYWYRQSLGQGLEFLIYFQGNSAPDKSGLPSDRFSAERTGGSVSTLTIQRTQQEDSAVYLCASSQNKKPLGETQYFGPGTRLLVL.

The rearrangement uses TRBV19 and TRBJ2-7, with unresolved D. The germline V and J ends were trimmed by 5 bases and 4 bases, with 12 bases remaining between them. The V gene's germline CDR1 is LNHDA and CDR2 SQIVND (reference sequence). CDR3 length: 13 residues. CDR3 sequence (DNA): TGTGCCAGTAGTCCGTCCGGGTTTTACGAGCAGTACTTC. It specifies CASSPSGFYEQYF. The full variable domain, in which reference TRBV19 and TRBJ2-7 provide the parts outside the CDR3, is DGGITQSPKYLFRKEGQNVTLSCEQNLNHDAMYWYRQDPGQGLRLIYYSQIVNDFQKGDIAEGYSVSREKKESFPLTVTSAQKNPTAFYLCASSPSGFYEQYFGPGTRLTVT.

The rearrangement uses TRBV5-6 and TRBJ2-5; 12 bases are shared with TRBD2. Germline V gene sequence: CDR1 SGHDT, CDR2 YYEEEE. This CDR3 has 16 residues. The junction had 4 bases not matched to a gene; V was cut back by 0 bases and J by 4 bases. The CDR3 spells CASSLASGGASETQYF. The DNA of the CDR3 is TGTGCCAGCAGCTTGGCTAGCGGGGGGGCCTCAGAGACCCAGTACTTC.

The CDR3 DNA reads as TGTGCCAGCAGTTATACGGGACCTCAGAGGGATACGCAGTATTTT. This gives the protein CASSYTGPQRDTQYF. The chain carries TRBV6-2 or TRBV6-3 and TRBJ2-3, with D tentatively TRBD1 or TRBD2 (5 bases each). Germline-derived CDR1 and CDR2 are MNHEY and SVGEGT. The ends were cut back, 3 bases at V and 6 bases at J, with 16 bases in the middle. This CDR3 has 15 residues.

V and J are TRBV9 and TRBJ1-3, with 11 nucleotides matching TRBD1. Per germline, CDR1 SGDLS and CDR2 YYNGEE. Unmatched junction bases numbered 4, after V lost 4 bases and J lost 4 bases. The CDR3 sequence is 15 residues long. The CDR3 spells CASSKDRGPGNTIYF. In DNA, the CDR3 is TGTGCCAGCAGCAAGGACAGGGGGCCGGGAAACACCATATATTTT. The whole variable domain, filled in from reference TRBV9 and TRBJ1-3, reads DSGVTQTPKHLITATGQRVTLRCSPRSGDLSVYWYQQSLDQGLQFLIQYYNGEERAKGNILERFSAQQFPDLHSELNLSSLELGDSALYFCASSKDRGPGNTIYFGEGSWLTVV.

V usage is TRBV3-1 (or the pseudogene TRBV3-2) and J usage is TRBJ2-1; TRBD1 matches at 8 bases. V trimming: 4 bases; J trimming: 4 bases; junction bases outside the gene matches: 6. The CDR3 sequence is 15 residues long. Germline lookup yields CDR1 LGHDT and CDR2 YNNKEL (reference sequence). DNA for the CDR3: TGTGCCAGCAGCCGCGGGACAGGAGTTTACAATGAGCAGTTCTTC. This codes for CASSRGTGVYNEQFF.

The J gene is TRBJ1-5, the V gene TRBV19, with D uncertain. Germline assignment: CDR1 LNHDA and CDR2 SQIVND (reference sequence). CDR3 length: 13 residues. Deletions cut 4 bases from V and 4 bases from J, with 8 bases between. The CDR3 sequence is CASSRNRNQPQHF. The CDR3 DNA reads TGTGCCAGTAGTAGGAATCGGAATCAGCCCCAGCATTTT.

This chain connects TRBV28 to TRBJ1-2; D is perhaps TRBD1 (5 bases). Germline assignment: CDR1 MDHEN and CDR2 SYDVKM. The ends were cut back, 6 bases at V and 1 base at J, with 9 bases in the middle. This CDR3 spans 13 amino acids. The CDR3 nucleotides read TGTGCCAGCAGGCAGACAGATAACTATGGCTACACCTTC. It is translated as CASRQTDNYGYTF.

V gene TRBV7-9 combines with J gene TRBJ2-3; D gene uncertain. This CDR3 has 15 residues. Germline-derived CDR1 and CDR2 are SEHNR and FQNEAQ (reference sequence). The V and J ends lost 2 bases and 6 bases respectively, with 15 bases between them. CDR3 loop: CASSLTGPSGDTQYF. For the CDR3, the DNA is TGTGCCAGCAGCTTAACCGGGCCTTCTGGTGATACGCAGTATTTT.

The chain employs TRBV24-1 and TRBJ2-1; the match to TRBD2 covers 7 bases. Germline CDR1 and CDR2: KGHDR and SFDVKD. V lost 3 bases to trimming and J lost 8 bases; unmatched junction nucleotides: 9. The CDR3 consists of 15 residues. The CDR3 reads CATSDKAGLPHEQFF. CDR3 coding DNA: TGTGCCACCAGTGATAAAGCGGGATTACCCCATGAGCAGTTCTTC.

This chain connects TRBV29-1 to TRBJ2-4, with D uncertain. The CDR3 totals 13 residues. Germline assignment: CDR1 SQVTM and CDR2 ANQGSEA. V was clipped by 3 bases and J by 0 bases, with 6 bases between them. The CDR3 coding sequence is TGCAGCGTTGAGACGGGAGCCAAAAACATTCAGTACTTC. Protein sequence: CSVETGAKNIQYF. Variable domain in full (rest from reference TRBV29-1 and TRBJ2-4): SAVISQKPSRDICQRGTSLTIQCQVDSQVTMMFWYRQQPGQSLTLIATANQGSEATYESGFVIDKFPISRPNLTFSTLTVSNMSPEDSSIYLCSVETGAKNIQYFGAGTRLSVL.

The V call is TRBV7-2, the J call TRBJ1-1; D gene unclear. This CDR3 spans 14 amino acids. The germline V gene encodes CDR1 SGHTA and CDR2 FQGNSA. V lost 1 base and J lost 0, with 6 bases in between. CDR3 residues: CASSLGSLNTEAFF. CDR3 in DNA: TGTGCCAGCAGCTTAGGCAGCTTGAACACTGAAGCTTTCTTT. Using reference TRBV7-2 and TRBJ1-1 for the parts outside the CDR3, the full variable domain is GAGVSQSPSNKVTEKGKDVELRCDPISGHTALYWYRQSLGQGLEFLIYFQGNSAPDKSGLPSDRFSAERTGGSVSTLTIQRTQQEDSAVYLCASSLGSLNTEAFFGQGTRLTVV.

V usage is TRBV10-3 and J usage is TRBJ2-7; maybe TRBD2 (6 bases). Germline V gives CDR1 ENHRY, CDR2 SYGVKD. Trimming shortened V by 6 bases and J by 6 bases, and 18 bases separated the two germline ends. The CDR3 extends over 14 amino acids. The CDR3 protein is CAIRGERESGEQYF. The CDR3 DNA reads as TGTGCCATCAGAGGGGAACGGGAGTCGGGCGAGCAGTACTTC.

V usage is TRBV7-6 and J usage is TRBJ2-2, with 9 nucleotides matching TRBD1. This CDR3 has 16 amino acids. Germline V gene sequence: CDR1 SGHVS, CDR2 FNYEAQ. The V and J ends lost 5 bases and 6 bases, in that order; junction bases with no gene match: 10. Here the CDR3 reads CASSLSGQGNAGELFF. Here the CDR3 DNA reads TGTGCCAGCAGCCTCTCGGGACAGGGTAATGCCGGGGAGCTGTTTTTT.

V and J are TRBV29-1 and TRBJ2-7; TRBD2 matches 9 bases. Trimming cost V 6 bases and J 2 bases; bases outside gene matches: 5. This CDR3 has 13 residues. CDR1 is SQVTM, CDR2 ANQGSEA, per germline. In nucleotides, the CDR3 is TGCAGCGTCGGTAGCGGGAGAACCTACGAGCAGTACTTC. Encoded protein: CSVGSGRTYEQYF.

This chain uses TRBV7-2 with TRBJ1-5; 7 nucleotides agree with TRBD1. Germline lookup yields CDR1 SGHTA and CDR2 FQGNSA. CDR3 length: 14 residues. J lost 1 base, V lost 4 bases, and 1 base had no gene match. As DNA, the CDR3 is TGTGCCAGCAGCTCAGGGGGAAGCAATCAGCCCCAGCATTTT. Translating it yields CASSSGGSNQPQHF.

This sequence joins TRBV29-1 and TRBJ1-2; TRBD1 is a possible D gene (5 bases). V gave up 2 bases and J gave up 7 bases, with 17 bases separating them. The CDR3 is 14 residues long. Germline loops: CDR1 SQVTM, CDR2 ANQGSEA. DNA of the CDR3: TGCAGCGTTGAAATGAAGGGGAAGTTAATTGGCTACACCTTC. This translates into CSVEMKGKLIGYTF.

This sequence joins TRBV5-1 and TRBJ2-1; 11 nucleotides align to TRBD2. CDR3 length: 15 amino acids. Germline V gives CDR1 SGHRS, CDR2 YFSETQ. The junction had 10 bases not matched to a gene; V was cut back by 4 bases and J by 10 bases. CDR3 amino acids: CASSTMLAGGEEQFF. CDR3 bases: TGCGCCAGCAGCACAATGTTAGCGGGAGGGGAGGAGCAGTTCTTC.

V usage is TRBV28 and J usage is TRBJ1-1; tentatively, D is TRBD1 (5 bases). This CDR3 contains 16 residues. Germline V gene sequence: CDR1 MDHEN, CDR2 SYDVKM. V was shortened by 5 bases and J by 1 base, with 17 bases between the two germline ends. The CDR3: CASSPRWGGANTEAFF. The DNA of the CDR3 is TGTGCCAGCAGTCCCCGATGGGGCGGTGCGAACACTGAAGCTTTCTTT. The full variable domain, rest sourced from reference TRBV28 and TRBJ1-1, is DVKVTQSSRYLVKRTGEKVFLECVQDMDHENMFWYRQDPGLGLRLIYFSYDVKMKEKGDIPEGYSVSREKKERFSLILESASTNQTSMYLCASSPRWGGANTEAFFGQGTRLTVV.

This clone has a single count. The chain employs TRBV30 and TRBJ2-3, with 10 bases lining up with TRBD2. V trimming: 6 bases; J trimming: 3 bases; junction bases outside the gene matches: 9. The CDR3 is made up of 15 amino acids. The germline CDR1 and CDR2 sequences are GTSNPN and SVGIG (reference sequence). The CDR3 sequence is CACSALAGVTDTQYF. CDR3 nucleotides: TGTGCCTGTAGCGCTCTAGCGGGAGTAACAGATACGCAGTATTTT.